The entry below describes one TCR beta chain. Its target is unknown. Primers: 52 TRBV forward and 13 TRBJ reverse. TCRdb keeps only in-frame clones here, not all; method: immunoSEQ multiplex PCR. There are some 20,000 clones in the sample; over 75% occur only once, and about 1.3% lies in the top ten. These data are taken from a study of regulatory T cells. The V gene lost 4 bases and the J gene lost 4 bases, with 5 bases spanning the gap. The CDR3 has 12 residues. CDR1 and CDR2 (germline): MNHNY, SVGAGI (reference sequence). Study observations and caveats: Regulatory T cells showed the strongest V-J pair restriction and V/J gene skewing among patient repertoires. In CD3G-deficient patients, conventional CD4+ T cells were enriched for hydrophobic CDR3 residues at positions 6 and 7.

The TCR comes from a child younger than 18 with CD3G deficiency. The chain joins TRBV6-6 to TRBJ1-5; D not certain. The sample comprised conventional CD4+ T cells sorted from blood. CDR3 amino acids: CASSSNNQPQHF. CDR3 in DNA: TGTGCCAGCAGTTCGAATAATCAGCCCCAGCATTTT.